Described below is a single TCR beta chain sequence and its context. Data came from immunoSEQ multiplex PCR; TCRdb stores just in-frame clones and leaves some out. This sample yields about 46,000 clones, of which 70% to 90% are seen a single time; 15% to 19% belongs to the top ten. This entry is derived from a study of blood T cell repertoires in COVID-19. Sequenced sample: peripheral blood. The sequence derives from a human donor in a cohort sampled during active COVID-19. The donor label of this sample is uncertain.

As DNA, the CDR3 is TGTGCCAGCACCCCGGCAGGGGGCTATGGCTACACCTTC. Protein sequence: CASTPAGGYGYTF. The chain couples TRBV27 to TRBJ1-2, with 7 nucleotides matching TRBD1. Germline CDR1 and CDR2: MNHEY and SMNVEV (reference sequence). V lost 7 bases and J lost 4; bases outside the gene matches: 6. CDR3 length equals 13 residues.